The present T cell receptor (beta chain) was sequenced within a study of T cell responses to AZD1222 COVID-19 vaccine. V lost 5 bases and J 4 bases, leaving 17 bases between the germline ends. CDR1 SEHNR and CDR2 FQNEAQ come from the germline V gene (reference sequence). The CDR3 covers 15 residues. Here immunoSEQ multiplex PCR was the method, and the copy in TCRdb shows in-frame clones only, minus some. The table has under 40,000 clones, approximately 91% seen once. The rearrangement links TRBV7-9 to TRBJ1-1, with D maybe TRBD1 (6 bases). Specimen: peripheral blood, collected on day 0 of AZD1222 vaccination. The receptor's source is an adult in good health. The chain's CDR3 is CASSRGGRPSTEAFF. The CDR3, as DNA: TGTGCCAGCAGCAGGGGGGGCCGACCGAGCACTGAAGCTTTCTTT.